Presented here are 25 T cell receptor beta chains from one specimen sequenced in a study of T cells in Graves' hyperthyroidism and ophthalmopathy. RNA transcripts were the template for amplifying TCR beta CDR3 regions. In the first-round RT-PCR of the TCR CDR3, the HTBI primer set was used. Using its own MiXCR run on the multiplex PCR reads, TCRdb lists one record per CDR3 protein. This sample has around 800,000 distinct CDR3 sequences; roughly 37% occur once, and the top ten carry 7.5% to 9.5%. Material for sequencing was blood. These receptors came from a man aged 18-30 years with Graves' hyperthyroidism.

This clonotype was picked up many times. The chain links TRBV7-9 to TRBJ2-5, with D hard to call. The V gene's germline CDR1 is SEHNR and CDR2 FQNEAQ (reference sequence). This CDR3 comprises 14 residues. Trimming stripped 5 bases from V and 0 bases from J, with 10 bases between. CDR3 region: CASSLDGNQETQYF. The CDR3 DNA follows: TGTGCCAGCAGCCTCGACGGAAACCAAGAGACCCAGTACTTC.

Regarding this clonotype: This may stem from a read error, because a much larger clone lies one nucleotide away. This chain uses TRBV6-5 with TRBJ1-2; 10 bases line up with TRBD1. CDR1 and CDR2 (germline): MNHEY, SVGAGI. The CDR3 runs to 15 residues. The DNA for the CDR3 is TGTGCCAGCAGTTCCCTTGACAGGGGGCGTTATGCCTACACCTTC. Translation gives CASSSLDRGRYAYTF.

This clonotype was seen just once. This chain connects TRBV10-3 to TRBJ1-6; perhaps TRBD1 as D (5 bases). The CDR3 is 15 amino acids. V lost 0 bases and J 10 bases, leaving 13 bases between the germline ends. CDR1 is ENHRY and CDR2 is SYGVKD in the germline V gene. CDR3 in amino acids: CAISESIGGNSPLHF. The CDR3 DNA sequence: TGTGCCATCAGTGAGTCGATTGGGGGGAACTCACCCCTCCACTTT.

In its sample, this clonotype was seen many times. The chain couples TRBV29-1 to TRBJ1-2; no firm D call. Germline V gene data show CDR1 as SQVTM and CDR2 as ANQGSEA. The V gene lost 6 bases and the J gene lost 8 bases, with 10 bases spanning the gap. This CDR3 is 10 amino acids long. CDR3: CSVVDGGYTF. In DNA form, the CDR3 reads TGCAGCGTGGTGGACGGCGGCTACACCTTC. The full variable domain, its missing parts supplied by reference TRBV29-1 and TRBJ1-2, is SAVISQKPSRDICQRGTSLTIQCQVDSQVTMMFWYRQQPGQSLTLIATANQGSEATYESGFVIDKFPISRPNLTFSTLTVSNMSPEDSSIYLCSVVDGGYTFGSGTRLTVV.

The rearrangement links TRBV25-1 to TRBJ2-3, with 7 bases lining up with TRBD2. Germline-derived CDR1 and CDR2 are MGHDK and SYGVNS. V dropped 3 bases and J dropped 1; count of bases not matched to a gene: 4. The CDR3 totals 15 residues. Here the CDR3 DNA reads TGTGCCAGCAGTGAGAGCGGGAAGGGCACAGATACGCAGTATTTT. Translated, it gives CASSESGKGTDTQYF.

This clonotype was recorded many times. The chain is built from TRBV29-1 and TRBJ1-5, with 9 bases fitting TRBD1. Trimming at V came to 6 bases and at J to 7 bases, leaving 7 bases not matched to a gene. Germline V gives CDR1 SQVTM, CDR2 ANQGSEA. The CDR3 is 13 residues long. CDR3 protein: CSVGTGWNQPQHF. The CDR3 region has the DNA TGCAGCGTCGGGACAGGGTGGAACCAGCCCCAGCATTTT.

V gene TRBV6-5 combines with J gene TRBJ1-2, with a tentative D call TRBD1 (5 bases). Germline assignment: CDR1 MNHEY and CDR2 SVGAGI. The CDR3 runs to 16 residues. Trimming removed 1 base from V and 4 bases from J, with 16 bases in between. In DNA, the CDR3 is TGTGCCAGCAGTTACTATGCCTTAAGGGGAGGCTATGGCTACACCTTC. Translated: CASSYYALRGGYGYTF.

This clonotype came up a few times. This sequence joins TRBV6-1 and TRBJ1-6; 8 positions agree with TRBD1. The CDR3 has 16 residues. V shed 6 bases, J shed 7 bases, and the junction held 11 bases outside the gene matches. CDR1 is MNHNS and CDR2 is SASEGT in the germline V gene. The CDR3 coding sequence is TGTGCCAGCAGCCCGACAGGGGCCCAGAGAAATTCACCCCTCCACTTT. It encodes CASSPTGAQRNSPLHF.

This chain connects TRBV2 to TRBJ2-2; no clear D gene. CDR1 and CDR2 from the germline V gene are SNHLY and FYNNEI. The CDR3 extends over 14 amino acids. The V gene lost 10 bases and the J gene lost 2 bases, with 14 bases spanning the gap. The CDR3 is CATGGYGNTGELFF. Written as DNA, the CDR3 is TGTGCCACCGGTGGATACGGCAACACCGGGGAGCTGTTTTTT.

The V call is TRBV24-1, the J call TRBJ2-7, with 8 nucleotides matching TRBD2. The V and J ends lost 5 bases and 7 bases, in that order; junction bases with no gene match: 9. CDR3 length: 14 residues. Germline V gives CDR1 KGHDR, CDR2 SFDVKD. CDR3 amino acids: CATSGVSGANEQYF. The CDR3 nucleotides are TGTGCCACCAGTGGAGTTAGCGGGGCCAATGAGCAGTACTTC.

This clonotype was seen more than once but under ten times. V and J are TRBV7-3 and TRBJ2-2; no clear D. The CDR3 is 13 residues long. Germline assignment: CDR1 SGHTA and CDR2 FQGTGA. Trimming removed 4 bases from V and 6 bases from J, with 9 bases in between. CDR3 in amino acids: CASSYLGSGELFF. DNA of the CDR3: TGTGCCAGCAGCTATCTAGGTTCCGGGGAGCTGTTTTTT.

The chain carries TRBV10-1 and TRBJ1-2; D is unclear. Germline V gene sequence: CDR1 WNHNN, CDR2 SYGVQD (reference sequence). V was cut by 3 bases and J by 9 bases, with 8 bases left in between. This CDR3 is 11 amino acids long. The CDR3 DNA reads as TGCGCCAGCAGTGACCTTGGGAGCTACACCTTC. This translates into CASSDLGSYTF.

This sequence joins TRBV7-9 and TRBJ1-1; D remains unclear. Germline-derived CDR1 and CDR2 are SEHNR and FQNEAQ (reference sequence). Trimming stripped 3 bases from V and 1 base from J, with 18 bases between. This CDR3 region has 17 residues. The CDR3 sequence is CASSFGRYVEKNTEAFF. The CDR3 region has the DNA TGTGCCAGCAGCTTTGGACGTTACGTGGAGAAGAACACTGAAGCTTTCTTT.

J is TRBJ2-7 and V is TRBV9; the match to TRBD1 covers 9 bases. The CDR3 spans 14 residues. With V trimmed by 3 bases and J by 6 bases, 7 bases remained unmatched. The germline V gene has CDR1 SGDLS and CDR2 YYNGEE. The CDR3 DNA follows: TGTGCCAGCAGCGGGGACAGGGATGGATCCGAGCAGTACTTC. Its translation is CASSGDRDGSEQYF.

This rearrangement joins TRBV10-3 to TRBJ2-2; the D call may be TRBD1 or TRBD2 (5 bases each). The CDR3 runs to 16 residues. The germline V gene has CDR1 ENHRY and CDR2 SYGVKD. V lost 6 bases, J lost 6 bases, and 20 bases lay in between. CDR3 loop: CAISLEAGKESGELFF. DNA for the CDR3: TGTGCCATCAGCTTGGAGGCAGGGAAGGAGTCCGGGGAGCTGTTTTTT.

This clonotype was found many times. This chain connects TRBV7-9 to TRBJ2-7, with D maybe TRBD1 (5 bases). Germline assignment: CDR1 SEHNR and CDR2 FQNEAQ (reference sequence). CDR3 size: 13 residues. V lost 2 bases, J lost 5 bases, and 10 bases lay in between. DNA of the CDR3: TGTGCCAGCAGCTTACAGGGTATCAACGAGCAGTACTTC. This sequence encodes CASSLQGINEQYF.

The sample holds many counts of this clonotype. The chain couples TRBV7-2 to TRBJ2-5, with 8 bases identical to TRBD2. With V trimmed by 3 bases and J by 5 bases, 5 bases remained unmatched. CDR1 and CDR2 from the germline V gene are SGHTA and FQGNSA. The CDR3 is 14 amino acids. The CDR3 spells CASSLVAGRETQYF. In DNA, the CDR3 is TGTGCCAGCAGCTTGGTAGCGGGGAGGGAGACCCAGTACTTC. The whole variable domain, remainder taken from reference TRBV7-2 and TRBJ2-5, is GAGVSQSPSNKVTEKGKDVELRCDPISGHTALYWYRQSLGQGLEFLIYFQGNSAPDKSGLPSDRFSAERTGGSVSTLTIQRTQQEDSAVYLCASSLVAGRETQYFGPGTRLLVL.

The chain combines TRBV2 with TRBJ2-1, with D unresolved. The length of the CDR3 is 12 residues. V lost 4 bases and J 9 bases, leaving 10 bases between the germline ends. CDR1 SNHLY and CDR2 FYNNEI come from the germline V gene. The CDR3 nucleotides are TGTGCCAGCAGTGCCTATAGTAGTGAGCAGTTCTTC. This encodes CASSAYSSEQFF.

The V gene is TRBV7-2, the J gene TRBJ2-5; TRBD2 agrees at 11 bases. V gave up 3 bases and J gave up 5 bases; unmatched junction bases: 11. CDR1 is SGHTA and CDR2 is FQGNSA in the germline V gene. The CDR3 covers 17 residues. Here the CDR3 DNA reads TGTGCCAGCAGCTTGGGACTAGCGGCACAAAGGCGGGAGACCCAGTACTTC. Translated, it gives CASSLGLAAQRRETQYF.

This clonotype came up once. The rearrangement uses TRBV6-1 and TRBJ2-5, with a possible D match to TRBD1 (7 bases). Trimming removed 6 bases at V and 0 bases at J, with 17 bases between. The CDR3 runs 16 residues. The germline CDR1 and CDR2 sequences are MNHNS and SASEGT. CDR3 sequence (DNA): TGTGCCAGCAGGCGCGGGACAGCCAGGTACCAAGAGACCCAGTACTTC. It codes for CASRRGTARYQETQYF.

This chain links TRBV9 with TRBJ1-6; maybe TRBD1 (5 bases). CDR1 is SGDLS and CDR2 is YYNGEE in the germline V gene. This CDR3 region has 14 residues. Trimming removed 0 bases from V and 9 bases from J, with 10 bases in between. The CDR3 DNA follows: TGTGCCAGCAGCGTAGGGGACGAACCTTCACCCCTCCACTTT. This encodes CASSVGDEPSPLHF.

A remark on this clonotype: One base away lies a much larger clone, so this may be a sequencing read error. The gene calls are TRBV20-1 and TRBJ1-2, with D perhaps matching TRBD1 (5 bases). Germline V CDR1 and CDR2: DFQATT, SNEGSKA (reference sequence). This CDR3 is built from 13 residues. CDR3 bases: TGCAGTGTTAGAGATGCACAGGCTCCGCGATACACCTTC. Translated: CSVRDAQAPRYTF.

Details on this clonotype: Because it lacks the conserved phenylalanine or tryptophan at the end, this CDR3 is likely a read error. The genes are TRBV5-1 and TRBJ1-2; tentatively, D is TRBD1 (6 bases). The CDR3 consists of 15 residues. CDR1 is SGHRS, CDR2 YFSETQ, per germline. The V end was cut by 4 bases, the J end by 6 bases, with 19 bases between. The CDR3 sequence is CASSPSPGVANGYTL. Written as DNA, the CDR3 is TGCGCCAGCAGCCCGTCACCAGGGGTAGCGAATGGCTACACCCTC.

The gene calls are TRBV20-1 and TRBJ2-5, with TRBD1 as a possible D gene (6 bases). Trimming shortened V by 3 bases and J by 3 bases, and 14 bases separated the two germline ends. CDR1 and CDR2 (germline): DFQATT, SNEGSKA (reference sequence). The CDR3 is 14 amino acids. CDR3 loop: CSARAGDGEETQYF. The CDR3 DNA is TGCAGTGCTAGGGCAGGGGACGGGGAAGAGACCCAGTACTTC.

This clonotype was found many times. The CDR3 reads CASTDRVSWANVLTF. The CDR3 DNA reads TGTGCCAGCACAGACAGGGTATCCTGGGCCAACGTCCTGACTTTC. V gene TRBV7-2 combines with J gene TRBJ2-6; 7 bases map to TRBD1. This CDR3 comprises 15 residues. Germline assignment: CDR1 SGHTA and CDR2 FQGNSA. The J segment lost 5 bases and the V segment lost 7 bases, leaving 8 bases of the junction unmatched.